This T cell receptor beta chain was obtained from a study of regulatory T cells in long-lasting Graves disease. The CDR3 is 15 amino acids. V was clipped by 6 bases and J by 1 base, with 14 bases between them. iRepertoire HTBI primers and Arm-PCR of CDR3 regions built TCR beta libraries. TCRdb re-derived calls from the multiplex PCR reads in MiXCR, one entry per CDR3 protein. The data hold about 660,000 distinct CDR3 sequences, with roughly 30% observed a single time. Documented time point: persistent/refractory GD, antithyroid drugs over 5 years with positive TRAb. Construction of the TCR library relied on RNA isolated from PBMCs.

The clonotype was recovered from a female donor with Graves disease. This specimen consisted of peripheral blood mononuclear cells (PBMCs), obtained when the disease was refractory, from a patient treated with antithyroid drugs. The chain has TRBV12-3 or TRBV12-4 and TRBJ2-3, with D tentatively TRBD2 (6 bases). The CDR3 loop is CASRGSWRGTDTQYF. CDR3 DNA sequence: TGTGCCAGCAGGGGTAGCTGGAGGGGCACAGATACGCAGTATTTT.